What follows are 30 T cell receptor beta chains derived from one specimen sequenced in a study of metastatic and nonmetastatic thyroid tumors. TCRdb re-called clones from the PCR reads using MiXCR. The data contain roughly 28,000 clones, roughly 24% of them singletons. Every patient underwent thyroid surgery untreated. Sequenced material: blood. The receptors derive from a female donor with papillary thyroid cancer or a benign thyroid nodule (not recorded which). Some clones in this sample may be carry-over from other donors' samples.

In this sample, this clone turned up many times. The junction departs from the called germline gene at one end, perhaps through a read error. The rearrangement links TRBV5-1 to TRBJ2-3; weak D call: TRBD2 (7 bases). Germline CDR1 reads SGHRS; CDR2 reads YFSETQ. The CDR3 is 14 residues long. The CDR3 nucleotides are TGCGCCAGCAGCTGGGGGGGACACACAGGTACGCAGTATTTT. This sequence encodes CASSWGGHTGTQYF.

This clone showed up just a few times. V and J are TRBV19 and TRBJ2-2, with a weak D call TRBD1 (5 bases). Germline V lookup: CDR1 LNHDA, CDR2 SQIVND (reference sequence). This CDR3 has 13 residues. The V end lost 3 bases, the J end lost 3 bases, and 5 bases lay between the germline ends. CDR3 coding DNA: TGTGCCAGTAGTATGGGGCACACCGGGGAGCTGTTTTTT. Amino acids: CASSMGHTGELFF.

Of note for this clone: A clone one base away is much larger, so this may be a read error. It is likely a read error, because the conserved phenylalanine at the end of the CDR3 is missing. The identical CDR3 is also encoded by other nucleotide sequences in the sample. This chain links TRBV9 with TRBJ2-2; 7 bases are a match to TRBD2. This CDR3 comprises 15 residues. Per germline, CDR1 SGDLS and CDR2 YYNGEE. V trimming: 5 bases; J trimming: 2 bases; junction bases outside the gene matches: 6. The CDR3 here is CASRGGSSNTGELFS. The CDR3 nucleotides are TGTGCCAGCAGGGGAGGGTCGTCTAACACCGGGGAGCTGTTTTCT.

This clone counts as medium-sized. The identical CDR3 is also encoded by other nucleotide sequences in the sample. Here the CDR3 reads CASIRLGGNTEAFF. The CDR3 nucleotides are TGTGCCAGCATCAGGTTGGGGGGGAACACTGAAGCTTTCTTT. The chain is built from TRBV6-1 and TRBJ1-1; D perhaps matches TRBD1 (5 bases). CDR3 size: 14 residues. Germline CDR1 and CDR2: MNHNS and SASEGT. With 7 bases removed from V and 1 base from J, the gap between germline ends came to 13 bases.

This clone was recorded at least ten times. The chain has TRBV20-1 and TRBJ2-4; maybe TRBD1 (7 bases). Germline assignment: CDR1 DFQATT and CDR2 SNEGSKA (reference sequence). CDR3 length: 15 residues. The V and J ends lost 3 bases and 3 bases respectively, with 15 bases between them. Here the CDR3 DNA reads TGCAGTGCTAGGCGGCAGGGGGAGGACAAAAACATTCAGTACTTC. Translation gives CSARRQGEDKNIQYF.

This clone is categorized as medium-sized. The CDR3 reads CASPWGRRSYEQYV. DNA for the CDR3: TGCGCCAGCCCCTGGGGCAGGCGCTCCTACGAGCAGTACGTC. The genes are TRBV5-1 and TRBJ2-7; a possible D gene is TRBD1 (5 bases). Trimming removed 7 bases at V and 0 bases at J, with 14 bases between. Germline assignment: CDR1 SGHRS and CDR2 YFSETQ. This CDR3 is built from 14 residues.

The V gene is TRBV6-1, the J gene TRBJ2-7; either TRBD1 or TRBD2 may fit D (5 bases each). This CDR3 contains 14 residues. V lost 8 bases and J lost 2, with 16 bases in between. CDR1 is MNHNS, CDR2 SASEGT, per germline. The CDR3 DNA reads TGTGCCAGCGTTAAGGGGACCCCACCCTACGAGCAGTACTTC. Its protein product is CASVKGTPPYEQYF.

This clone counts as medium-sized. This chain links TRBV20-1 with TRBJ1-1, with D possibly being TRBD1 (5 bases). CDR1 DFQATT and CDR2 SNEGSKA come from the germline V gene (reference sequence). CDR3 length equals 13 residues. Trimming took 0 bases from V and 5 from J, leaving 10 bases between them. This chain's CDR3 is CSARDRVGTEAFF. CDR3 nucleotides: TGCAGTGCTAGAGACAGGGTGGGGACTGAAGCTTTCTTT.

Only a few counts were recorded for this clone. The genes are TRBV6-1 and TRBJ2-2; TRBD2 matches at 14 bases. This CDR3 comprises 18 residues. J gave up 4 bases and V 3 bases, and 7 bases lay outside the gene matches. Germline values: CDR1 MNHNS, CDR2 SASEGT. Written as DNA, the CDR3 is TGTGCCAGCAGTGACCCCGGACTAGCGGGAGGTATCACCGGGGAGCTGTTTTTT. Encoded protein: CASSDPGLAGGITGELFF.

The chain recombines TRBV19 with TRBJ1-3, with a weak D call TRBD1 (6 bases). Germline V gene data show CDR1 as LNHDA and CDR2 as SQIVND (reference sequence). The CDR3 sequence is 16 residues long. Trimming stripped 4 bases from V and 2 bases from J, with 15 bases between. This chain's CDR3 is CASSTRPAGAGNTIYF. In nucleotides, the CDR3 is TGTGCCAGTAGTACCCGACCGGCAGGGGCTGGAAACACCATATATTTT.

This clone was observed a handful of times. At one end the junction does not follow the germline gene, possibly because of a read error. The chain has TRBV28 and TRBJ2-3, with 7 positions matching TRBD2. The CDR3 consists of 11 residues. Germline V gives CDR1 MDHEN, CDR2 SYDVKM. DNA for the CDR3: TGTTCCAGCGGCGGGAGTGATACGCAGTATTTT. Translation: CSSGGSDTQYF.

The sample holds many counts of this clone. This clone may be a read error of a much larger clone one base away. The rearrangement links TRBV18 to TRBJ1-1; D unresolved. Germline V CDR1 and CDR2: KGHSH, LQKENI. V lost 2 bases and J 3 bases, leaving 10 bases between the germline ends. The length of the CDR3 is 14 residues. CDR3 DNA sequence: TGTGCCAGCTCACCAGGCCAGCTGGACACTGAAGCTTTCTTT. Protein: CASSPGQLDTEAFF.

The chain is built from TRBV6-1 and TRBJ1-5, with 8 bases that match TRBD1. With V trimmed by 6 bases and J by 3 bases, 7 bases remained unmatched. Germline V gene sequence: CDR1 MNHNS, CDR2 SASEGT. The CDR3 loop spans 15 amino acids. In DNA form, the CDR3 reads TGTGCCAGCAGCCCCGGACAGGGCCTCAATCAGCCCCAGCATTTT. It specifies CASSPGQGLNQPQHF.

This clone was found many times. The chain uses TRBV20-1 and TRBJ2-1; 11 bases match TRBD2. V trimming: 2 bases; J trimming: 3 bases; junction bases outside the gene matches: 3. This CDR3 comprises 15 residues. Germline CDR1 DFQATT, CDR2 SNEGSKA (reference sequence). The CDR3 protein is CSARTSGSFYNEQFF. The CDR3 DNA is TGCAGTGCTAGAACTAGCGGGAGCTTCTACAATGAGCAGTTCTTC.

J is TRBJ2-3 and V is TRBV9; the match to TRBD1 covers 9 bases. Germline CDR1 is SGDLS and CDR2 is YYNGEE. Germline trimming cut 0 bases from V and 3 bases from J; bases unmatched to any gene: 11. CDR3 length equals 18 residues. The CDR3 coding sequence is TGTGCCAGCAGCGTAGTACGCTCTTACAGGGGGCAGACAGATACGCAGTATTTT. Its protein is CASSVVRSYRGQTDTQYF.

This clone has at least ten counts. This chain uses TRBV7-8 with TRBJ1-5; D perhaps matches TRBD1 (5 bases). The germline gives CDR1 SGHVS, CDR2 FQNEAQ. The CDR3 extends over 15 amino acids. V lost 3 bases to trimming and J lost 7 bases, with 16 bases between them. CDR3 residues: CASSFEGRSSQPQHF. CDR3 bases: TGTGCCAGCAGCTTTGAGGGGCGGTCCAGCCAGCCCCAGCATTTT.

This clone has ten or more counts. The genes are TRBV20-1 and TRBJ2-1; either TRBD1 or TRBD2 may supply D (5 bases each). The V gene lost 3 bases and the J gene lost 4 bases, with 19 bases spanning the gap. The CDR3 runs 16 residues. The germline CDR1 and CDR2 sequences are DFQATT and SNEGSKA (reference sequence). The CDR3 DNA is TGCAGTGCTAGGGGACCCGCCGCCGACTCATACAATGAGCAGTTCTTC. It is translated as CSARGPAADSYNEQFF.

Note on this clone: Sequence at one end of the junction differs from germline and may be a read error. The chain is built from TRBV30 and TRBJ1-1, with D perhaps matching TRBD1 (5 bases). CDR3 length: 13 amino acids. Germline assignment: CDR1 GTSNPN and CDR2 SVGIG (reference sequence). The CDR3 coding sequence is TGTGCCTGGGACCGGGCGCAGGACACTGAAGCTCTCTTT. Protein product: CAWDRAQDTEALF.

The chain combines TRBV20-1 with TRBJ1-6; D gene uncertain. Germline loops: CDR1 DFQATT, CDR2 SNEGSKA (reference sequence). The CDR3 covers 12 residues. The V gene lost 2 bases and the J gene lost 12 bases, with 11 bases spanning the gap. The CDR3 sequence is CSARPGAGPLHF. The CDR3 DNA follows: TGCAGTGCTAGACCCGGTGCGGGACCCCTCCACTTT.

DNA for the CDR3: TGTGCCAGTAGGGACGGGTCTCGCGAGCAGTACTTC. This sequence encodes CASRDGSREQYF. The genes are TRBV19 and TRBJ2-7, with D unresolved. The CDR3 is 12 amino acids. Germline V CDR1 and CDR2: LNHDA, SQIVND (reference sequence). Trimming stripped 6 bases from V and 6 bases from J, with 12 bases between.

The chain links TRBV7-3 to TRBJ2-2; D is unresolved. Germline V gene data show CDR1 as SGHTA and CDR2 as FQGTGA. The CDR3 is 16 amino acids. V was trimmed by 4 bases and J by 0 bases, leaving 12 bases between them. Here the CDR3 reads CASSSRTYSNTGELFF. CDR3 nucleotide sequence: TGTGCCAGCAGCTCCAGGACCTACTCGAACACCGGGGAGCTGTTTTTT.

This clone has at least ten counts. The chain links TRBV3-1 to TRBJ1-6; D call uncertain. Looked up from germline, CDR1 is LGHDT and CDR2 is YNNKEL (reference sequence). The CDR3 is made up of 16 amino acids. Trimming pared 0 bases from V and 8 bases from J, leaving 14 bases between. The CDR3 sequence: CASSQDWSVHDSPLHF. CDR3 bases: TGTGCCAGCAGCCAAGATTGGTCAGTTCATGATTCACCCCTCCACTTT.

This clone was detected ten times or more. The rearrangement joins TRBV18 to TRBJ2-5, with D possibly TRBD2 on 6 matching bases. CDR3 length: 16 amino acids. Germline CDR1 is KGHSH and CDR2 is LQKENI. The V and J ends lost 4 bases and 4 bases respectively, with 19 bases between them. CDR3 sequence reads: CASSLGQGGFGETQYF. The CDR3 nucleotides are TGTGCCAGCTCACTTGGCCAGGGAGGCTTCGGAGAGACCCAGTACTTC.

The rearrangement uses TRBV18 and TRBJ1-1, with D perhaps matching TRBD1 (5 bases). This CDR3 has 14 residues. Germline V gene lookup returns CDR1 KGHSH and CDR2 LQKENI. V shed 4 bases and J shed 2 bases, with 11 bases lying between them. CDR3 sequence: CASSLDRINTEAFF. The DNA of the CDR3 is TGTGCCAGCTCACTAGACAGAATTAACACTGAAGCTTTCTTT.

This clone is medium-sized (0.01 to 0.1%). The chain is built from TRBV19 and TRBJ2-2; TRBD1 might be the D (5 bases). The germline V and J ends were trimmed by 1 base and 1 base, with 16 bases remaining between them. The CDR3 loop spans 18 amino acids. CDR1 is LNHDA and CDR2 is SQIVND in the germline V gene (reference sequence). The CDR3 nucleotides are TGTGCCAGTAGTATAGTTCGGCAGGGTAATAGGAACACCGGGGAGCTGTTTTTT. This gives the protein CASSIVRQGNRNTGELFF.

CDR3 coding DNA: TGTGCCAGCAGCTTAGCAGGGAACTCCTACGAGCAGTACTTC. The encoded protein is CASSLAGNSYEQYF. The rearrangement joins TRBV7-2 to TRBJ2-7; D unresolved. Trimming pared 0 bases from V and 0 bases from J, leaving 6 bases between. This CDR3 is 14 amino acids long. CDR1 SGHTA and CDR2 FQGNSA come from the germline V gene.

The table lists this clone with many counts. The junction differs from germline at one of its ends, possibly a read error. This chain's CDR3 is CASSLGFGANAQFF. For the CDR3, the DNA is TGTGCCAGCAGCTTGGGGTTTGGGGCTAATGCGCAGTTCTTC. The V call is TRBV5-4, the J call TRBJ2-1, with D possibly TRBD1 on 5 matching bases. Per germline, CDR1 SGHNT and CDR2 YYREEE (reference sequence). The CDR3 has 14 amino acids.

Remarks on this clone: Likely a read error: the CDR3 ends without its conserved phenylalanine or tryptophan. The J gene is TRBJ1-2, the V gene TRBV6-9; a possible D gene is TRBD1 (6 bases). The CDR3 runs to 16 residues. Germline-derived CDR1 and CDR2 are MNHGY and SVAAGI. CDR3 sequence: CASSHSGGRSDYGYTL. DNA of the CDR3: TGTGCCAGCAGTCATTCTGGGGGGCGATCGGACTATGGCTACACCCTC.

This clone came up once. Since the CDR3 does not end with the conserved phenylalanine or tryptophan, this likely comes from a read error. V and J are TRBV7-8 and TRBJ1-1; tentative D call: TRBD1 (5 bases). V lost 5 bases, J lost 3 bases, and 16 bases lay in between. This CDR3 is 15 amino acids long. Germline CDR1 SGHVS, CDR2 FQNEAQ. The CDR3 sequence is CASSPRTGGDTEAFL. In DNA, the CDR3 is TGTGCCAGCAGCCCGCGGACGGGGGGAGACACTGAAGCTTTCCTT.

This clone was seen repeatedly, ten times or more. This rearrangement joins TRBV20-1 to TRBJ2-5, with D perhaps TRBD1 (5 bases). Per germline, CDR1 DFQATT and CDR2 SNEGSKA (reference sequence). With 4 bases removed from V and 1 base from J, the gap between germline ends came to 13 bases. The CDR3 covers 14 residues. Written as DNA, the CDR3 is TGCAGTGCTATAGGGGCGCAGTCCCAAGAGACCCAGTACTTC. Residues: CSAIGAQSQETQYF.